One sample yielded the 2 T cell receptor beta chains listed below, sequenced in a study of T cells in Graves' hyperthyroidism and ophthalmopathy. There were TCR beta CDR3 regions amplified from RNA transcripts. With the HTBI primer set, the TCR CDR3 went through a first round of RT-PCR. Each CDR3 protein gets one entry after TCRdb re-called the multiplex PCR reads with MiXCR. The repertoire holds 250,000 or so distinct CDR3 sequences, around 15% seen once, with 30% in the top ten. Material: blood. These TCRs come from a woman between 50 and 59 years old with Graves' hyperthyroidism that later progressed to Graves' ophthalmopathy.

V and J are TRBV9 and TRBJ1-1, with TRBD1 matching 7 bases. This CDR3 has 13 amino acids. With 3 bases clipped from V and 8 bases from J, the junction kept 7 bases outside the gene matches. Germline CDR1 and CDR2: SGDLS and YYNGEE. Here the CDR3 DNA reads TGTGCCAGCAGCGGGAGAACAGGGGCGGAAGCTTTCTTT. Protein sequence: CASSGRTGAEAFF. Combining the CDR3 with reference TRBV9 and TRBJ1-1 gives the whole variable domain DSGVTQTPKHLITATGQRVTLRCSPRSGDLSVYWYQQSLDQGLQFLIQYYNGEERAKGNILERFSAQQFPDLHSELNLSSLELGDSALYFCASSGRTGAEAFFGQGTRLTVV.

This clonotype was seen many times. The gene calls are TRBV20-1 and TRBJ2-7; 8 nucleotides match TRBD2. CDR3 length: 15 residues. V dropped 6 bases and J dropped 3; count of bases not matched to a gene: 13. CDR1 DFQATT and CDR2 SNEGSKA come from the germline V gene (reference sequence). The CDR3 spells CSAAPSATSGYEQYF. The DNA for the CDR3 is TGCAGTGCAGCACCCTCGGCAACTAGCGGCTACGAGCAGTACTTC.